The rows below give T cell receptor beta chains drawn from one sample of a study of T cells in Graves' hyperthyroidism and ophthalmopathy. Each CDR3 protein gets one entry after TCRdb re-called the multiplex PCR reads with MiXCR. The table has hundreds of thousands of distinct CDR3 sequences, roughly 40% seen once. Sequencing was done on a sample of blood. Receptors originate from a man between 18 and 35 years old with Graves' hyperthyroidism. The CDR3 runs from the conserved cysteine through the conserved F or W. A D gene is named only where the DNA matches it firmly. Size tells how often a clone was seen (once, few, many) or the class of an expanded clone, and some rows leave it out.

J	V	size	D	DNA	CDR3
TRBJ2-7	TRBV7-9	many	.	TGTGCCAGCAGCGGGACGGCCGAGAACTTCTTC	CASSGTAENFF
TRBJ2-7	TRBV5-4	few	TRBD1	TGTGCCAGCAGCGGTTACAGGGGAACCTACGAGCAGTACTTC	CASSGYRGTYEQYF
TRBJ1-4	TRBV29-1	many	TRBD1	TGCAGCGCCAGAGGAGAAGGGGGCAATGAAAAACTGTTTTTT	CSARGEGGNEKLFF
TRBJ2-7	TRBV29-1	many	TRBD1	TGCAGCGTTCTACAGGGGGCCCCCTACGAGCAGTACTTC	CSVLQGAPYEQYF
TRBJ1-1	TRBV29-1	.	.	TGCAGGTTTCAGGGTGTGAACACTGAAGCTTTCTTT	CRFQGVNTEAFF
TRBJ1-6	TRBV25-1	.	.	TGTGCCAGCCCCGGGTATAATTCACCCCTCCACTTT	CASPGYNSPLHF
TRBJ2-7	TRBV7-2	.	.	TGTGCCAGCAGCTTAGAGGGGTGGTACAGTTCCTACGAGCAGTACTTC	CASSLEGWYSSYEQYF
TRBJ2-7	TRBV6-5	.	TRBD2	TGTGCCAGCAGTTCCTCCCCTAGCGGTTTCGCCTACGAGCAGTACTTC	CASSSSPSGFAYEQYF
TRBJ2-7	TRBV20-1	.	TRBD2	TGCAGTGCTCGAGATCCTCTAGCGGGAGGGCCGGACTACGAGCAGTACTTC	CSARDPLAGGPDYEQYF
TRBJ2-7	TRBV20-1	once	.	TGCAGTGCTAAAGGGCCCAGAGGGGCCTACGAGCAGTACTTC	CSAKGPRGAYEQYF
TRBJ2-2	TRBV6-5	few	.	TGTGCCAGCAGTGTCTGGCTAGCTAACACCGGGGAGCTGTTTTTT	CASSVWLANTGELFF
TRBJ1-5	TRBV19	.	.	TGTGCCAGTAAGGGGCAGGGTAATCATCCCCAGCATTTT	CASKGQGNHPQHF
TRBJ2-2	TRBV24-1	.	TRBD2	TGTGCCAGCAGTTCCCGACTAGCGGGAAACACCGGGGAGCTGTTTTTT	CASSSRLAGNTGELFF
TRBJ2-7	TRBV7-8	.	.	TGCGCCAGCAGCCAAGATCTGGGAATTAGGTCCTACGAGCAGTACTTC	CASSQDLGIRSYEQYF
TRBJ2-2	TRBV24-1	many	TRBD1	TGTGCCACCAGTGATCCGGGACAGGTGGGCGGGGAGCTGTTTTTT	CATSDPGQVGGELFF
TRBJ2-7	TRBV7-9	many	TRBD2	TGTGCCAGCAGCTTATTTCCGGGAGGCTACGAGCAGTACTTC	CASSLFPGGYEQYF
TRBJ2-2	TRBV11-3	.	.	TGTGCCAGCAGCTCTTCGTTTTCCACCGGGGAGCTGTTTTTT	CASSSSFSTGELFF
TRBJ2-2	TRBV19	.	.	TGTGCCAGTAGTATAGTTTGGTTTGGAGACTATCAGAACACCGGGGAGCTGTTTTTT	CASSIVWFGDYQNTGELFF
TRBJ1-1	TRBV2	few	.	TGTGCCAGCAGTGAGGGGAGAATTATGAACACTGAAGCTTTCTTT	CASSEGRIMNTEAFF
TRBJ1-5	TRBV10-3	few	.	TGTGCCATCAGTGTTAGGCAAAATCAGCCCCAGCATTTT	CAISVRQNQPQHF
TRBJ2-1	TRBV5-1	.	.	TGCGCCAGCAGCTTGGTGGGTGAGCAGTTCTTC	CASSLVGEQFF
TRBJ1-2	TRBV2	.	TRBD1	TGTGCCAGCAGCTGGGACAGGGCCAACTATGGCTACACCTTC	CASSWDRANYGYTF
TRBJ1-5	TRBV6-5	.	.	TGTGCCAGCAGTTACAGTCAGGGGCTACGGGAGCCCCAGCATTTT	CASSYSQGLREPQHF
TRBJ1-2	TRBV29-1	few	.	TGCAGCGTTGAAGATCGACGGATCTATGGCTACACCTTC	CSVEDRRIYGYTF
TRBJ2-2	TRBV7-9	.	.	TGTGCCAGCGCGTCCGCCCCCGGGGAGCTGTTTTTT	CASASAPGELFF
TRBJ2-7	TRBV5-6	.	.	TGTGCCAGCAGCTGGCAGGGGGAGCAGTACTTC	CASSWQGEQYF
TRBJ2-5	TRBV9	many	TRBD2	TGTGCCAGCAGCGTAGCAGCGGGAGGCCAAGAGACCCAGTACTTC	CASSVAAGGQETQYF